The text below deals with one T cell receptor (beta chain). Generated by immunoSEQ multiplex PCR, the TCRdb table keeps only in-frame clones and is missing some. The sample has approximately 140,000 clones; about 88% are singletons. The entry originates in a study of control samples from healthy donors and cancer patients. The junction had 16 bases not matched to a gene; V was cut back by 8 bases and J by 4 bases. CDR1 is MDHEN and CDR2 is SYDVKM in the germline V gene. The CDR3 runs to 17 residues. Input material: blood. The source is a woman aged 25 to 45 in good health. V usage is TRBV28 and J usage is TRBJ2-1, with 8 nucleotides matching TRBD2. The CDR3 spells CASRPVPGSGTYNEQFF. Written as DNA, the CDR3 is TGTGCCAGCCGCCCCGTTCCGGGTAGCGGGACTTACAATGAGCAGTTCTTC.